A single sample is the source of the 23 T cell receptor beta chains below, sequenced in a study of ipilimumab plus nivolumab after autologous stem cell transplantation. Profiling relied on immunoSEQ multiplex PCR, and the TCRdb table lists in-frame clones only, not all of them. The sample holds tens of thousands of clones, 80% to 95% seen once. This material consisted of PBMCs, taken in a trial of ipilimumab plus nivolumab as post-transplant consolidation. The receptors stem from a male donor with multiple myeloma.

This clone was recorded only once. The chain joins TRBV29-1 to TRBJ2-1; 9 nucleotides agree with TRBD2. J gave up 7 bases and V 1 base, and 5 bases lay outside the gene matches. CDR1 and CDR2 (germline): SQVTM, ANQGSEA. The CDR3 totals 14 residues. The CDR3, as DNA: TGCAGCGTTGAAGTTGCGCGGGGGGGGAATGAGCAGTTCTTC. Translating it yields CSVEVARGGNEQFF.

The rearrangement uses TRBV9 and TRBJ1-1; D perhaps matches TRBD1 (5 bases). The germline V gene encodes CDR1 SGDLS and CDR2 YYNGEE. The CDR3 totals 13 residues. V was trimmed by 3 bases and J by 3 bases, leaving 9 bases between them. The CDR3 DNA is TGTGCCAGCAGCGCACAGGTTTACACTGAAGCTTTCTTT. Translating gives CASSAQVYTEAFF.

This chain joins TRBV21-1 and TRBJ1-5. TRBV21-1 is a pseudogene locus. The CDR3 loop spans 15 amino acids. The CDR3 nucleotides are TGTGCCAGCAGCGAGCGGGGTGGTGGCAATCAGCCCCAGCATTTT. Encoded protein: CASSERGGGNQPQHF.

The chain has TRBV27 and TRBJ2-6; D not resolved. Trimming removed 5 bases from V and 0 bases from J, with 5 bases in between. Germline loops: CDR1 MNHEY, CDR2 SMNVEV (reference sequence). The CDR3 is made up of 14 amino acids. As DNA, the CDR3 is TGTGCCAGCAGTCTCCTCTCTGGGGCCAACGTCCTGACTTTC. It encodes CASSLLSGANVLTF. The whole variable domain, filled in from reference TRBV27 and TRBJ2-6, reads EAQVTQNPRYLITVTGKKLTVTCSQNMNHEYMSWYRQDPGLGLRQIYYSMNVEVTDKGDVPEGYKVSRKEKRNFPLILESPSPNQTSLYFCASSLLSGANVLTFGAGSRLTVL.

The chain joins TRBV2 to TRBJ1-1, with 9 bases lining up with TRBD1. This CDR3 is 13 amino acids long. Germline V CDR1 and CDR2: SNHLY, FYNNEI. Losses at the gene ends were 6 bases for V and 4 bases for J; bases not matched to a gene: 3. The CDR3 sequence is CASRKTGGTEAFF. CDR3 bases: TGTGCCAGCAGGAAGACAGGGGGCACTGAAGCTTTCTTT.

The chain is built from TRBV10-3 and TRBJ2-1; TRBD2 is a possible D gene (6 bases). Germline V gives CDR1 ENHRY, CDR2 SYGVKD. This CDR3 region has 19 residues. V lost 0 bases and J lost 0, with 18 bases in between. Written as DNA, the CDR3 is TGTGCCATCAGTGAGTCGATCGGCTTTGCGGGGAGCTCCTACAATGAGCAGTTCTTC. This translates into CAISESIGFAGSSYNEQFF.

This clone showed up just once. J is TRBJ2-7 and V is TRBV7-9; D gene unclear. Per the germline V gene, CDR1 is SEHNR and CDR2 is FQNEAQ (reference sequence). Trimming pared 1 base from V and 5 bases from J, leaving 9 bases between. The CDR3 is 13 amino acids. The CDR3 is CASSLVLVDEQYF. CDR3 bases: TGTGCCAGCAGCTTAGTTTTGGTGGACGAGCAGTACTTC.

This rearrangement joins TRBV9 to TRBJ2-7; 8 bases agree with TRBD2. Per germline, CDR1 SGDLS and CDR2 YYNGEE. The CDR3 is made up of 15 amino acids. The trim removed 2 bases at V and 1 base at J, leaving 5 bases unmatched. Here the CDR3 reads CASSVSGNPSYEQYF. For the CDR3, the DNA is TGTGCCAGCAGCGTTAGCGGGAACCCTTCCTACGAGCAGTACTTC.

J is TRBJ2-1 and V is TRBV5-3, with TRBD2 identical over 11 bases. TRBV5-3 is noted as an ORF with a role that remains uncertain. This CDR3 is 18 amino acids long. V dropped 0 bases and J dropped 4; count of bases not matched to a gene: 9. DNA of the CDR3: TGTGCCAGAAGCTTGGACAGCCGGACTAGCGGGCCGTACAATGAGCAGTTCTTC. This gives the protein CARSLDSRTSGPYNEQFF.

The chain combines TRBV13 with TRBJ2-1; 13 nucleotides match TRBD2. The germline V gene has CDR1 PRHDT and CDR2 FYEKMQ (reference sequence). The CDR3 loop spans 18 amino acids. V dropped 5 bases and J dropped 2; count of bases not matched to a gene: 9. CDR3 sequence: CASSKRLAGGRTYNEQFF. The DNA of the CDR3 is TGTGCCAGCAGCAAACGACTAGCGGGAGGCCGAACCTACAATGAGCAGTTCTTC.

The chain combines TRBV6-1 with TRBJ1-4; the D gene is possibly TRBD1 (5 bases). The CDR3 totals 13 residues. Germline CDR1 and CDR2: MNHNS and SASEGT. V lost 4 bases, J lost 4 bases, and 7 bases lay in between. The DNA for the CDR3 is TGTGCCAGCAGTGGGGGACGTAATGAAAAACTGTTTTTT. It yields the protein CASSGGRNEKLFF.

A single count supports this clone. The V and J genes are TRBV13 and TRBJ1-2; the D is unclear. This CDR3 comprises 15 residues. Per germline, CDR1 PRHDT and CDR2 FYEKMQ (reference sequence). V was pared by 5 bases and J by 7 bases, with 20 bases between. The DNA of the CDR3 is TGTGCCAGCAGCGACAACGACAAGTTGATAGGTGGCTACACCTTC. This sequence encodes CASSDNDKLIGGYTF.

The J gene is TRBJ1-4, the V gene TRBV30, with D unclear. The V gene lost 3 bases and the J gene lost 3 bases, with 2 bases spanning the gap. This CDR3 has 11 amino acids. Germline V gene lookup returns CDR1 GTSNPN and CDR2 SVGIG (reference sequence). The CDR3 sequence is CAWRANEKLFF. In DNA form, the CDR3 reads TGTGCCTGGAGAGCTAATGAAAAACTGTTTTTT.

V is TRBV11-1 and J is TRBJ1-6, with D maybe TRBD1 (6 bases). With 5 bases removed from V and 10 bases from J, the gap between germline ends came to 12 bases. The germline V gene encodes CDR1 SGHAT and CDR2 FQDESV (reference sequence). The CDR3 has 13 residues. Here the CDR3 DNA reads TGTGCCAGCAGCCCCGGGACACACTCACCCCTCCACTTT. This encodes CASSPGTHSPLHF.

The chain recombines TRBV28 with TRBJ2-7; 8 nucleotides match TRBD1. V trimming: 5 bases; J trimming: 2 bases; junction bases outside the gene matches: 8. The CDR3 consists of 15 residues. Germline values: CDR1 MDHEN, CDR2 SYDVKM. DNA of the CDR3: TGTGCCAGCAGTGCCCCTCAGGGGGCGGCCTACGAGCAGTACTTC. It specifies CASSAPQGAAYEQYF.

The DNA for the CDR3 is TGCGCCAGCAGCTTGGTAGCCTCCGGGACAGAGGAAGCTTTCTTT. This sequence encodes CASSLVASGTEEAFF. The chain combines TRBV5-1 with TRBJ1-1; TRBD1 aligns across 7 bases. CDR1 is SGHRS and CDR2 is YFSETQ in the germline V gene. This CDR3 comprises 15 residues. The J segment lost 8 bases and the V segment lost 0 bases, leaving 10 bases of the junction unmatched.

The chain joins TRBV27 to TRBJ2-1; 8 nucleotides align to TRBD2. This CDR3 spans 15 amino acids. Germline lookup yields CDR1 MNHEY and CDR2 SMNVEV (reference sequence). V shed 8 bases, J shed 6 bases, and the junction held 12 bases outside the gene matches. The chain's CDR3 is CASGSGTSPFNEQFF. DNA for the CDR3: TGTGCCAGCGGCTCCGGGACTAGTCCCTTCAATGAGCAGTTCTTC.

CDR3: CASSLEGGGETQYF. CDR3 DNA: TGCGCCAGCAGCTTGGAAGGGGGCGGAGAGACCCAGTACTTC. This sequence joins TRBV5-1 and TRBJ2-5, with 7 bases lining up with TRBD1. Germline CDR1 and CDR2: SGHRS and YFSETQ. V trimming: 0 bases; J trimming: 4 bases; junction bases outside the gene matches: 3. The CDR3 runs 14 residues.

The CDR3 sequence is CASSLGSYGYTF. The CDR3 bases are TGTGCCAGCAGTTTGGGGTCCTATGGCTACACCTTC. This chain uses TRBV27 with TRBJ1-2; D unresolved. Germline V gene lookup returns CDR1 MNHEY and CDR2 SMNVEV (reference sequence). The CDR3 spans 12 residues. Deletions cut 3 bases from V and 4 bases from J, with 6 bases between.

The V gene is TRBV19, the J gene TRBJ1-4, with D possibly being TRBD1 (6 bases). Trimming shortened V by 1 base and J by 4 bases, and 10 bases separated the two germline ends. Germline V lookup: CDR1 LNHDA, CDR2 SQIVND (reference sequence). This CDR3 has 15 amino acids. The CDR3 DNA sequence: TGTGCCAGTAGTATAGGTGGACAGCTTAATGAAAAACTGTTTTTT. Translating it yields CASSIGGQLNEKLFF.

CDR3 sequence reads: CASRPTARATEAFF. CDR3 DNA: TGTGCCAGCAGACCTACCGCGCGGGCCACTGAAGCTTTCTTT. The V gene is TRBV28, the J gene TRBJ1-1; no firm D call. CDR1 is MDHEN and CDR2 is SYDVKM in the germline V gene. CDR3 length equals 14 residues. V lost 6 bases, J lost 4 bases, and 15 bases lay in between. The variable domain in full, with the rest retrieved from reference TRBV28 and TRBJ1-1, is DVKVTQSSRYLVKRTGEKVFLECVQDMDHENMFWYRQDPGLGLRLIYFSYDVKMKEKGDIPEGYSVSREKKERFSLILESASTNQTSMYLCASRPTARATEAFFGQGTRLTVV.

The V gene is TRBV28, the J gene TRBJ1-2; TRBD1 matches 8 bases. The J segment lost 3 bases and the V segment lost 6 bases, leaving 12 bases of the junction unmatched. There are 16 residues in the CDR3. The germline V gene has CDR1 MDHEN and CDR2 SYDVKM. The CDR3 nucleotides are TGTGCCAGCAGAGACCCCGGGACAGGTTGGGACTATGGCTACACCTTC. This gives the protein CASRDPGTGWDYGYTF.

There are a few counts of this clone. The chain joins TRBV5-8 to TRBJ2-1; maybe TRBD1 (5 bases). Trimming removed 8 bases from V and 0 bases from J, with 12 bases in between. The CDR3 has 14 amino acids. CDR1 and CDR2 from the germline V gene are SGHTS and YDEGEE. The CDR3 region is CASNQGNSYNEQFF. CDR3 coding DNA: TGTGCCAGTAACCAGGGCAACTCCTACAATGAGCAGTTCTTC.